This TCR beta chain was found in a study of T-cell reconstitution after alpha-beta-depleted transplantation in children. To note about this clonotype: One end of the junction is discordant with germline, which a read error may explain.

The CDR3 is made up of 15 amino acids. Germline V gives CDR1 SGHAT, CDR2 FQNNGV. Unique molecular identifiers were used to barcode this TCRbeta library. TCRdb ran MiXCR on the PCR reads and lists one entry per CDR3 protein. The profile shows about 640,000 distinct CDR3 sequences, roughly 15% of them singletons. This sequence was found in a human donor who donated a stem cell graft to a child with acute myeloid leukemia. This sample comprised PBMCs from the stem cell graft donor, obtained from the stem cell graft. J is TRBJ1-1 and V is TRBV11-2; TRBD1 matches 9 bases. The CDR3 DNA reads TGTGCCAGGAGCTGCAGGGACAGGGCGAACACTGAAGCTTTCTTT. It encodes CARSCRDRANTEAFF.